The 4 T cell receptor beta chains below were found in one sample sequenced in a study of blood T cell repertoires in COVID-19. Produced via immunoSEQ multiplex PCR; TCRdb's table is partial and in-frame only. The sample consists of about 180,000 clones, 83% of them appearing once. The source material was peripheral blood. The origin of the receptors is a woman aged 65 to 85 with COVID-19, enrolled during active disease.

At least ten counts were recorded for this clone. J is TRBJ2-7 and V is TRBV7-9; a weak D match, TRBD2 (5 bases). CDR1 SEHNR and CDR2 FQNEAQ come from the germline V gene (reference sequence). V was clipped by 1 base and J by 6 bases, with 10 bases between them. The CDR3 contains 13 residues. This chain's CDR3 is CASSLGSSSEQYF. CDR3 DNA: TGTGCCAGCAGCTTAGGTTCTAGCTCCGAGCAGTACTTC.

The rearrangement uses TRBV13 and TRBJ2-1, with 10 bases aligning to TRBD2. Germline CDR1 and CDR2: PRHDT and FYEKMQ (reference sequence). Trimming cost V 0 bases and J 1 base; bases outside gene matches: 0. The CDR3 sequence is 16 residues long. The CDR3 DNA reads TGTGCCAGCAGCTTAGGTAGCGGGAGGTCCTACAATGAGCAGTTCTTC. It is translated as CASSLGSGRSYNEQFF.

The V gene is TRBV24-1, the J gene TRBJ1-4, with D unclear. The V gene lost 4 bases and the J gene lost 0 bases, with 11 bases spanning the gap. Germline CDR1 is KGHDR and CDR2 is SFDVKD. The CDR3 is 16 residues long. The CDR3 region is CATSDPQGATNEKLFF. Here the CDR3 DNA reads TGTGCCACCAGTGACCCACAAGGAGCAACTAATGAAAAACTGTTTTTT.

This clone was detected once. The chain uses TRBV7-2 and TRBJ2-1; possibly TRBD1 for D (6 bases). In germline, CDR1 is SGHTA, CDR2 FQGNSA. This CDR3 region has 16 residues. Trimming left V 5 bases short and J 2 bases short, with 16 bases between. In DNA, the CDR3 is TGTGCCAGCAGCGTCACCGGGACAATCCCCTACAATGAGCAGTTCTTC. This sequence encodes CASSVTGTIPYNEQFF.